The 9 T cell receptor beta chains below were found in one sample sequenced in a study of T cell responses to AZD1222 COVID-19 vaccine. TCRdb's copy holds only in-frame clones and misses some; the assay was immunoSEQ multiplex PCR. The sample has 150,000 to 250,000 clones; about 89% are singletons. Source: peripheral blood, taken 28 days after the second AZD1222 dose. Every receptor here comes from an adult who received the AZD1222 COVID-19 vaccine.

The chain is built from TRBV14 and TRBJ2-5, with TRBD2 identical over 7 bases. Germline loops: CDR1 SGHDN, CDR2 FVKESK. The V segment lost 2 bases and the J segment 4 bases; nucleotides outside the gene matches: 7. CDR3 length: 15 amino acids. The CDR3: CASSQRGGRRETQYF. The DNA of the CDR3 is TGTGCCAGCAGCCAAAGAGGCGGGAGACGAGAGACCCAGTACTTC.

The V call is TRBV5-1, the J call TRBJ2-7, with 7 nucleotides matching TRBD1. The CDR3 is 15 amino acids. V was pared by 4 bases and J by 0 bases, with 7 bases of the junction left unmatched. Germline CDR1 SGHRS, CDR2 YFSETQ. The CDR3 is CASSTSGDSSYEQYF. In nucleotides, the CDR3 is TGCGCCAGCAGCACCTCCGGGGACAGCTCCTACGAGCAGTACTTC.

V is TRBV27 and J is TRBJ2-7, with a weak D call TRBD1 (6 bases). There are 14 residues in the CDR3. Germline values: CDR1 MNHEY, CDR2 SMNVEV (reference sequence). With 6 bases removed from V and 1 base from J, the gap between germline ends came to 13 bases. CDR3 nucleotide sequence: TGTGCCAGCAGGGCCCCGGGACAATCCTACGAGCAGTACTTC. It is translated as CASRAPGQSYEQYF.

The chain links TRBV9 to TRBJ2-2; tentative D call: TRBD1 (5 bases). Germline V gene lookup returns CDR1 SGDLS and CDR2 YYNGEE. V lost 0 bases to trimming and J lost 1 base, with 13 bases between them. The CDR3 loop spans 17 amino acids. The CDR3 DNA follows: TGTGCCAGCAGCGTAGGCCCTTGGCAGGGGAACACCGGGGAGCTGTTTTTT. Translation: CASSVGPWQGNTGELFF.

This chain joins TRBV28 and TRBJ2-5, with 7 nucleotides matching TRBD1. The CDR3 spans 13 residues. V shed 6 bases and J 5 bases; nucleotides not matched to a gene: 6. CDR1 is MDHEN, CDR2 SYDVKM, per germline. CDR3 residues: CASRYTGEETQYF. CDR3 DNA: TGTGCCAGCAGATATACAGGGGAGGAGACCCAGTACTTC.

CDR3 in amino acids: CASRKTSGQPQHF. CDR3 sequence (DNA): TGTGCCAGCAGGAAGACAAGCGGTCAGCCCCAGCATTTT. The chain joins TRBV5-8 to TRBJ1-5; D not certain. CDR3 length: 13 residues. CDR1 SGHTS and CDR2 YDEGEE come from the germline V gene. Trimming removed 5 bases at V and 6 bases at J, with 12 bases between. Supplemented by reference TRBV5-8 and TRBJ1-5, the full variable domain reads EAGVTQSPTHLIKTRGQQATLRCSPISGHTSVYWYQQALGLGLQFLLWYDEGEERNRGNFPPRFSGRQFPNYSSELNVNALELEDSALYLCASRKTSGQPQHFGDGTRLSIL.

J is TRBJ2-7 and V is TRBV6-2 or TRBV6-3; TRBD2 matches 8 bases. This CDR3 region has 15 residues. The trim removed 6 bases at V and 6 bases at J, leaving 13 bases unmatched. CDR1 and CDR2 (germline): MNHEY, SVGEGT. CDR3 coding DNA: TGTGCCAGCAGCTCGAGCGGGAGAAGGGGTAGCGAGCAGTACTTC. It specifies CASSSSGRRGSEQYF.

The chain joins TRBV14 to TRBJ2-5, with D maybe TRBD1 (5 bases). The CDR3 runs 15 residues. The V gene lost 1 base and the J gene lost 5 bases, with 14 bases spanning the gap. CDR1 and CDR2 from the germline V gene are SGHDN and FVKESK. As DNA, the CDR3 is TGTGCCAGCAGCCAAGCTTTAGTGGGGCGCGAGACCCAGTACTTC. It translates to CASSQALVGRETQYF.

The chain couples TRBV4-2 to TRBJ1-4, with a weak D call TRBD1 (5 bases). This CDR3 has 15 residues. The ends were cut back, 0 bases at V and 12 bases at J, with 17 bases in the middle. Germline CDR1 is LGHNA and CDR2 is YNFKEQ. The CDR3 protein is CASSQDGQGNGELFF. The CDR3 nucleotides read TGTGCCAGCAGCCAAGATGGTCAGGGTAATGGTGAACTGTTTTTT.